The clone carrying this TCR beta chain was recorded only once. This sample was taken from a study of blood T cell repertoires in COVID-19. Overall study context: Sources were T cells, B-cell-depleted T cells, or PBMCs; the material itself was cDNA or gDNA.

As originally analysed: Amplifying reference gene primers gave estimates of nucleated cell counts. Libraries were prepared by immunoSEQ multiplex PCR; TCRdb keeps only in-frame clonotypes and omits some of them. V, J and clone size derive from that table, while D and trimming were established from the DNA sequence. The sample includes 240,000 or so clones, around 83% of them seen just once. The CDR3 totals 11 residues. Per the germline V gene, CDR1 is SGHVS and CDR2 is FNYEAQ. The V gene lost 3 bases and the J gene lost 6 bases, with 6 bases spanning the gap. Sequencing input: peripheral blood. This clonotype was obtained from a man aged 25-45 years who had recovered from COVID-19. The V call is TRBV7-6, the J call TRBJ2-7; unclear D gene. CDR3 DNA sequence: TGTGCCAGCAGCTTCGGCGGCGAGCAGTACTTC. The encoded protein is CASSFGGEQYF.